Listed below are T cell receptor beta chains from one sample, sequenced in a study of blood T cell repertoires in COVID-19. Measured with immunoSEQ multiplex PCR; TCRdb has only the in-frame clones, and not every one. The sample lists 55,000 to 80,000 clones; around 88% were seen once. What was sequenced was peripheral blood. These TCRs come from a human donor in a cohort sampled during active COVID-19. Both conserved end residues are trimmed from each CDR3.

V,J,length,CDR3
TRBV7-2,TRBJ2-1,14,ASSWRAGNIGNEQF
TRBV18,TRBJ2-3,14,ASSPIGTNSPDTQY
TRBV7-6,TRBJ2-1,13,ASSPASGLYNEQF
TRBV11-2,TRBJ2-5,14,ASSRRLGGQAETQY
TRBV19,TRBJ2-3,14,ASRSVAGRSTDTQY
TRBV11-2,TRBJ2-2,13,ASSPDRDNTGELF
TRBV7-9,TRBJ2-7,14,ASSYTGLAGSYEQY
TRBV3-1/TRBV3-2,TRBJ2-7,10,ASSQARHEQY
TRBV7-9,TRBJ2-5,15,ASSLIRQTAQRETQY
TRBV15,TRBJ2-1,14,ATSRRTGTSYNEQF
TRBV27,TRBJ2-1,10,ASRQGYNEQF
TRBV7-9,TRBJ2-1,14,ASSFTGQGSYNEQF
TRBV2,TRBJ1-4,13,ASRPNTGTNEKLF
TRBV5-4,TRBJ2-5,13,ASSPGTSNSETQY
TRBV3-1/TRBV3-2,TRBJ1-5,13,ASSPGAGAGQPQH
TRBV10-3,TRBJ1-2,12,AISDTRQGGGYT
TRBV4-1,TRBJ1-2,10,ASSPGGRGYT
TRBV28,TRBJ1-6,15,ASATPGQWTYNSPLH
TRBV5-1,TRBJ2-7,12,ASSLAIREDEQY
TRBV18,TRBJ1-1,14,ASSPLVRGRGTEAF
TRBV7-9,TRBJ2-3,12,ASSLGQGADTQY
TRBV19,TRBJ1-2,12,ASSNQGVFSGYT
TRBV18,TRBJ2-2,16,ASSPPPAGGLDTGELF
TRBV20-1,TRBJ1-1,8,SAIRGEAF
TRBV11-3,TRBJ1-1,12,ASSLDLGSTEAF
TRBV19,TRBJ1-2,12,ASSMVTGNYGYT
TRBV18,TRBJ2-3,13,ASSLGGVGTDTQY
TRBV7-9,TRBJ2-7,14,ASSLPDGTGPYEQY
TRBV5-1,TRBJ2-5,13,ASSLGSSGQETQY
TRBV30,TRBJ1-4,12,AWTLGDSGEKLF
TRBV13,TRBJ2-3,11,ASSLSEADTQY
TRBV2,TRBJ1-2,11,ASKGGENYGYT
TRBV9,TRBJ2-7,12,ASSASGTSYEQY
TRBV5-4,TRBJ1-5,14,ASSQTGGNSNQPQH
TRBV5-6,TRBJ2-3,12,ASGIAGRTDTQY
TRBV9,TRBJ2-2,13,ASSLNREGAGELF
TRBV5-1,TRBJ1-1,10,ASSLPTAEAF
TRBV6-5,TRBJ2-7,13,ASSYPRAGGGEQY
TRBV7-9,TRBJ2-5,12,ASSLLSGRETQY
TRBV5-1,TRBJ2-2,14,ASSYGTSGNTGELF
TRBV18,TRBJ1-1,11,ASSPTVNTEAF
TRBV23-1,TRBJ2-2,14,ASSLLRGRYTGELF
TRBV18,TRBJ1-5,12,ASSRGIGNQPQH
TRBV19,TRBJ1-4,12,ASSIQGPNEKLF
TRBV6-2/TRBV6-3,TRBJ1-1,14,ASSYPTGAMNTEAF
TRBV5-1,TRBJ1-6,13,ASSLEQGQNSPLH